This T cell receptor beta chain was observed in a study of T cell responses to AZD1222 COVID-19 vaccine (dated by TCRdb to about 2021). Regarding the research as a whole: AZD1222 recipients given second doses at about 4 weeks or at about 12 weeks were pooled, since spike-specific TCR depth and breadth were not found to differ between the two schedules. TCR sequencing was performed for approximately 240 trial participants, of whom about 200 were given two doses of AZD1222 and around 25 were given two doses of MenACWY control vaccine. Enrollment into the trials was organized by age into subgroups of 18-55, 56-69 and 70-plus years, and those subgroups contained approximately 150, 30 and 60 TCR-sequenced participants, respectively.

Results and caveats for the whole study, not just this receptor: Because no day 14 peak-response samples were available, repertoires were characterized only after the peak T cell response. Participants were mostly white British, with more females than males. The authors suggested clonal diversity may have been underestimated. Vaccine-associated CD4 TCRs spanned the whole spike protein, with dominant responses in regions 160-218 and 743-854. Conclusions about previously exposed vaccinees are limited because only five to seven AZD1222 recipients were SARS-CoV-2 seropositive at baseline. After two AZD1222 doses, spike-specific TCR breadth and depth were significantly higher than at day 0 and than in MenACWY recipients. Reportedly, almost half of the unique spike-specific TCRs recognized epitopes lying outside the regions that are mutated in the B.1.351 and B.1.1.7 variants. The 56-69-year group was small, and its depth increase did not reach significance, likely because of low power.

Counted from cysteine to phenylalanine, this CDR3 has 14 amino acids. The read is trimmed to its CDR3 DNA, 42 bases read in frame from base 1. V sheds 3 bases and J sheds 4 bases, leaving 12 bases between their ends. The germline V gene supplies CDR1 SGHTA and CDR2 FQGNSA. Comments on this clone: The antigen this receptor binds is unknown. Base qualities are missing; no much larger clone stands one base away.

Taken with the paper, the label for time point translates to: baseline before first vaccination. The vaccinee samples were drawn from two UK trials, COV001 and COV002, one of which was a single-blind randomized controlled phase 2/3 trial testing AZD1222 (ChAdOx1 nCoV-19) in healthy adults. Trial participant PBMC samples were collected at day 0 and day 28 after the second dose for TCRbeta chain sequencing. The CDR3 regions of human TCRbeta chains were analyzed by immunosequencing. As for the authors' bioinformatics: Repertoire TCRs were checked for matches against a reference library of SARS-CoV-2-specific TCRs that had been generated using the MIRA antigen-specificity platform. Breadth meant the fraction of unique TCRs that were SARS-CoV-2-associated, whereas depth meant the fraction of total T cells that were SARS-CoV-2-associated. Using the MIRA data, each spike-specific TCR was assigned both to the spike region to which the TCR was reactive and to a CD4 or CD8 class. Log10-transformed breadth and depth values were compared by one-way ANOVA with Sidak's multiple comparisons tests. Entries here come from immuneACCESS through TCRdb and include only in-frame sequences with V and J called. Some clones fail to appear in such tables; in the studies checked, an unresolved V gene covers under half of the shortfall, and the cause of the remainder is unknown. The DNA gave D and trimming, while V, J and clone size come from that table. The sample data list tens of thousands of clones, and around nine tenths of these were observed just once. The ten top clones hold 14% to 15% of the sample.

This TCR derives from an adult in good health. The chain links TRBV7-2 with TRBJ1-1, with the D gene not clear enough to name. Sequenced material: peripheral blood, taken on day 0 of AZD1222 vaccination. The CDR3 corresponds to CASSFSPGGTEAFF. The DNA sequence is TGTGCCAGCAGCTTCAGCCCTGGAGGCACTGAAGCTTTCTTT.